Sequencing of this T cell receptor (beta chain) was carried out in a study of cytomegalovirus exposure and HLA in healthy donors. General study results and limits: Among donors in an Asian-associated ancestry cluster, a later analysis reportedly found fewer N-insertions than the roughly 730-donor mean. Sequence variants that were highly shared formed a cluster that was likely a sequencing artifact.

The V gene lost 5 bases and the J gene lost 1 base, with 5 bases spanning the gap. Per germline, CDR1 MDHEN and CDR2 SYDVKM. The CDR3 covers 12 residues. On this clone: Its target is unknown.

The study ran its PCR with 60 Vbeta and 13 Jbeta primers. Assay: immunoSEQ multiplex PCR; the TCRdb copy retains only in-frame clones and omits some. The sample lists around 130,000 clones, about 70% occurring once. Sequenced material: PBMCs. This sequence joins TRBV28 and TRBJ1-1; perhaps TRBD1 as D (5 bases). This TCR was recovered from a woman aged 60-75 years in good health and CMV-seropositive. Here the CDR3 DNA reads TGTGCCAGCAGTCAGGGGAACACTGAAGCTTTCTTT. This sequence encodes CASSQGNTEAFF.